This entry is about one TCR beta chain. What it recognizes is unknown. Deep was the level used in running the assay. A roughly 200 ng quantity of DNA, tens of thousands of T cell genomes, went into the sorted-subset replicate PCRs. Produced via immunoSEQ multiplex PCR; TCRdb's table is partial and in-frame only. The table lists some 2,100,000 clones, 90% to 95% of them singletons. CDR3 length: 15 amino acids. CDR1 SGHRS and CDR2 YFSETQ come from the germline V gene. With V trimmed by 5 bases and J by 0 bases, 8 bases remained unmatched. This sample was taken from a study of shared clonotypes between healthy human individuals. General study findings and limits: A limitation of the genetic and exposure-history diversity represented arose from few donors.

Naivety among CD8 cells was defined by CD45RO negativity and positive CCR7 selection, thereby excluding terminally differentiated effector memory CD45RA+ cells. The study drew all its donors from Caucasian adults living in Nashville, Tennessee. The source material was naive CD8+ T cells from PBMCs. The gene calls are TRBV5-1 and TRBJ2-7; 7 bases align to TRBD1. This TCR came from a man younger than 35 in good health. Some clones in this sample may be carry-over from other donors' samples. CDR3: CASRLSTGVSYEQYF. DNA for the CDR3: TGCGCCAGCAGACTAAGTACAGGGGTCTCCTACGAGCAGTACTTC.